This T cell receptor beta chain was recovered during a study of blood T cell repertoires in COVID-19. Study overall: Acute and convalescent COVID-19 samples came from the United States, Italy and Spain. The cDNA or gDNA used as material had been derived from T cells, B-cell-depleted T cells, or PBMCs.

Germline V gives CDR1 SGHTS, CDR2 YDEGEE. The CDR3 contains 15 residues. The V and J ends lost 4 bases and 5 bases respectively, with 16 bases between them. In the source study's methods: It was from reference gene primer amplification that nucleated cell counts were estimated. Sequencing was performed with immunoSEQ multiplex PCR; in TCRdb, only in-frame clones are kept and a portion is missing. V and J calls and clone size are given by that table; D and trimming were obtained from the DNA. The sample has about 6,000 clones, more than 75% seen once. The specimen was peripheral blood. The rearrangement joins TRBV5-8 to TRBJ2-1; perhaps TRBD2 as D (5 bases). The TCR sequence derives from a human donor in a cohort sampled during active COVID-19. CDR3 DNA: TGTGCCAGCAGCCCCGGACGGAGGATTAACAATGAGCAGTTCTTC. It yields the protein CASSPGRRINNEQFF.